This TCR beta chain emerged from a study of blood T cells in healthy people across ages. CDR3 length: 15 residues. Unmatched junction bases numbered 6, after V lost 1 base and J lost 5 bases. PCR was performed a second time for roughly 7 to 11 cycles using a sample-barcoded 5' primer and a J-beta primer mix. Tagging of each cDNA molecule was performed by a template-switch adaptor with 12 random nucleotides. Individual samples furnished no less than 2.5 million CDR3-containing paired-end reads apiece. Via MiXCR, TCRdb re-called the 5' RACE reads, giving one row per CDR3 protein. Among hundreds of thousands of distinct CDR3 sequences listed, around 54% were seen once.

Sequenced: blood. The genes are TRBV12-3 or TRBV12-4 and TRBJ2-3; 7 bases map to TRBD2. The sequence derives from a man aged 60-69 years in good health. The CDR3 region is CASSLGAGRGDTQYF. The CDR3 nucleotides read TGTGCCAGCAGTTTAGGAGCGGGGAGAGGAGATACGCAGTATTTT.